This is a list of T cell receptor beta chains from one sample in a study of cytomegalovirus exposure and HLA in healthy donors. TCRdb's copy holds only in-frame clones and misses some; the assay was immunoSEQ multiplex PCR. The table includes roughly 120,000 clones, just under 80% detected once. The source material was PBMCs. Every receptor here comes from a man aged 25 to 40 in good health and CMV-seronegative. CDR3s include the opening cysteine and the closing phenylalanine or tryptophan. The order of the fields is V gene, clone size, D gene, J gene, CDR3 protein, CDR3 DNA. D genes are given only for firm matches. Clone size is not always given. Where it is, it says once, few, many or a class for expanded clones.

V: TRBV9; size: .; D: .; J: TRBJ2-3; CDR3: CASSVVARGTDTQYF; DNA: TGTGCCAGCAGCGTAGTAGCGCGGGGCACAGATACGCAGTATTTT
V: TRBV27; size: .; D: TRBD2; J: TRBJ2-7; CDR3: CASSGGRTSAAYEQYF; DNA: TGTGCCAGCAGTGGGGGTCGGACTAGCGCCGCCTACGAGCAGTACTTC
V: TRBV28; size: once; D: .; J: TRBJ2-5; CDR3: CASSLRVAGIQETQYF; DNA: TGTGCCAGCAGTCTGCGGGTGGCGGGGATCCAAGAGACCCAGTACTTC
V: TRBV7-2; size: .; D: .; J: TRBJ2-5; CDR3: CASSLEAGRYQETQYF; DNA: TGTGCCAGCAGCTTAGAGGCAGGGAGGTACCAAGAGACCCAGTACTTC
V: TRBV4-2; size: .; D: .; J: TRBJ2-7; CDR3: CASSQDPGSYEQYF; DNA: TGTGCCAGCAGCCAAGACCCCGGCTCCTACGAGCAGTACTTC
V: TRBV7-2; size: once; D: TRBD2; J: TRBJ2-5; CDR3: CASNRGGTPKETQYF; DNA: TGTGCCAGCAACCGGGGGGGGACGCCCAAAGAGACCCAGTACTTC
V: TRBV28; size: few; D: .; J: TRBJ1-5; CDR3: CASSPTITMRARPQHF; DNA: TGTGCCAGCAGCCCTACCATCACGATGAGGGCAAGGCCCCAGCATTTT
V: TRBV7-2; size: .; D: TRBD2; J: TRBJ2-3; CDR3: CASSLRTSGSPDTQYF; DNA: TGTGCCAGCAGCCTAAGGACTAGCGGGAGCCCAGATACGCAGTATTTT
V: TRBV18; size: once; D: TRBD1; J: TRBJ1-5; CDR3: CASSPDRDNQPQHF; DNA: TGTGCCAGCTCACCAGACAGGGACAATCAGCCCCAGCATTTT
V: TRBV15; size: .; D: .; J: TRBJ1-2; CDR3: CATSRGSRSGYTF; DNA: TGTGCCACCAGCAGAGGGTCCAGGTCGGGCTACACCTTC
V: TRBV7-9; size: .; D: .; J: TRBJ2-7; CDR3: CASSSLGVSSEQYF; DNA: TGTGCCAGCAGCTCCCTCGGGGTTAGCAGCGAGCAGTACTTC
V: TRBV4-1; size: .; D: TRBD1; J: TRBJ1-5; CDR3: CASSQPGQGVNKPQHF; DNA: TGCGCCAGCAGCCAACCCGGACAGGGGGTAAACAAGCCCCAGCATTTT
V: TRBV5-1; size: .; D: .; J: TRBJ2-1; CDR3: CASSPLGPNEGQFF; DNA: TGCGCCAGCAGCCCGCTGGGTCCCAATGAGGGGCAGTTCTTC
V: TRBV18; size: .; D: .; J: TRBJ1-2; CDR3: CASSPLGGSDYGYTF; DNA: TGTGCCAGCTCACCATTGGGGGGAAGCGACTATGGCTACACCTTC
V: TRBV2; size: .; D: .; J: TRBJ2-7; CDR3: CASQSSGIFSYEQYF; DNA: TGTGCCAGCCAAAGTAGCGGAATATTCTCCTACGAGCAGTACTTC
V: TRBV27; size: .; D: .; J: TRBJ2-1; CDR3: CASSSRGWAFF; DNA: TGTGCCAGCAGTTCCCGTGGTTGGGCCTTCTTC
V: TRBV27; size: once; D: TRBD1; J: TRBJ1-2; CDR3: CATRRDRGVYGYTF; DNA: TGTGCCACCAGGAGGGACAGGGGAGTCTATGGCTACACCTTC
V: TRBV6-1; size: .; D: .; J: TRBJ2-1; CDR3: CATERDLWGNEQFF; DNA: TGTGCCACGGAAAGGGACTTGTGGGGGAATGAGCAGTTCTTC
V: TRBV7-9; size: .; D: TRBD2; J: TRBJ2-3; CDR3: CASSLGRLAGRPTDTQYF; DNA: TGTGCCAGCAGCTTAGGTAGGCTAGCGGGACGTCCTACAGATACGCAGTATTTT
V: TRBV2; size: .; D: TRBD2; J: TRBJ2-7; CDR3: CASSEGTSGMGEQYF; DNA: TGTGCCAGCAGTGAAGGGACTAGCGGGATGGGAGAGCAGTACTTC
V: TRBV28; size: few; D: .; J: TRBJ2-7; CDR3: CASSLQGRNYEQYF; DNA: TGTGCCAGCAGTTTGCAGGGGAGAAACTACGAGCAGTACTTC
V: TRBV7-2; size: .; D: .; J: TRBJ2-7; CDR3: CASSPAMGLSYF; DNA: TGTGCCAGCAGCCCCGCTATGGGACTCTCGTACTTC
V: TRBV4-1; size: many; D: .; J: TRBJ1-1; CDR3: CASSQGPLPTFF; DNA: TGCGCCAGCAGCCAAGGGCCGCTCCCAACTTTCTTT
V: TRBV6-7; size: .; D: TRBD1; J: TRBJ2-7; CDR3: CASSSPGQGAHEQYF; DNA: TGTGCCAGCAGTTCCCCGGGACAGGGGGCCCACGAGCAGTACTTC
V: TRBV27; size: .; D: TRBD1; J: TRBJ1-2; CDR3: CASSLSGWTGTNYGYTF; DNA: TGTGCCAGCAGTTTATCGGGCTGGACAGGAACTAACTATGGCTACACCTTC
V: TRBV6-6; size: .; D: .; J: TRBJ2-7; CDR3: CASSYSESPLSYEQYF; DNA: TGTGCCAGCAGTTACTCTGAGAGTCCCCTCTCCTACGAGCAGTACTTC
V: TRBV6-5; size: .; D: .; J: TRBJ2-5; CDR3: CASSSRVRWETQYF; DNA: TGTGCCAGCAGTTCCAGGGTTAGGTGGGAGACCCAGTACTTC
V: TRBV29-1; size: .; D: .; J: TRBJ1-4; CDR3: CSVESGGEKLFF; DNA: TGCAGCGTTGAAAGTGGGGGGGAAAAACTGTTTTTT
V: TRBV11-3; size: few; D: .; J: TRBJ2-1; CDR3: CASSEQADSYNEQFF; DNA: TGTGCCAGCAGCGAACAAGCGGACTCCTACAATGAGCAGTTCTTC
V: TRBV7-2; size: once; D: TRBD1; J: TRBJ1-2; CDR3: CASSLTGANYGYTF; DNA: TGTGCCAGCAGCTTGACAGGGGCTAACTATGGCTACACCTTC
V: TRBV5-1; size: .; D: .; J: TRBJ2-3; CDR3: CASSRDTLSTDTQYF; DNA: TGCGCCAGCAGCCGGGACACCCTAAGCACAGATACGCAGTATTTT
V: TRBV10-3; size: once; D: TRBD1; J: TRBJ1-2; CDR3: CAISEDRGLYGYTF; DNA: TGTGCCATCAGTGAGGACAGGGGGCTCTATGGCTACACCTTC
V: TRBV28; size: .; D: .; J: TRBJ2-5; CDR3: CASSRSGLETQYF; DNA: TGTGCCAGCAGCCGATCAGGCCTCGAGACCCAGTACTTC
V: TRBV2; size: .; D: TRBD1; J: TRBJ1-2; CDR3: CASRPDRAGFYGYTF; DNA: TGTGCCAGCCGACCCGACAGGGCCGGCTTCTATGGCTACACCTTC
V: TRBV18; size: .; D: .; J: TRBJ2-1; CDR3: CASSPGSPYNEQFF; DNA: TGTGCCAGCTCACCCGGTAGCCCATACAATGAGCAGTTCTTC
V: TRBV28; size: many; D: TRBD1; J: TRBJ1-4; CDR3: CASRSGGTNEKLFF; DNA: TGTGCCAGCAGATCAGGGGGCACTAATGAAAAACTGTTTTTT
V: TRBV4-3; size: .; D: .; J: TRBJ1-4; CDR3: CASSHSAGGQAEKLFF; DNA: TGCGCCAGCAGCCATTCCGCCGGGGGGCAAGCTGAAAAACTGTTTTTT
V: TRBV6-1; size: few; D: .; J: TRBJ2-1; CDR3: CASSEARGFSYNEQFF; DNA: TGTGCCAGCAGTGAAGCTCGAGGGTTCTCCTACAATGAGCAGTTCTTC
V: TRBV12-2; size: .; D: .; J: TRBJ1-4; CDR3: CASRLGSGVNEKLFF; DNA: TGTGCAAGTCGCTTAGGGTCAGGGGTTAATGAAAAACTGTTTTTT
V: TRBV6-6; size: .; D: TRBD1; J: TRBJ1-1; CDR3: CASSYTAGGWNTEAFF; DNA: TGTGCCAGCAGTTACACGGCAGGGGGATGGAACACTGAAGCTTTCTTT
V: TRBV19; size: .; D: TRBD2; J: TRBJ2-7; CDR3: CASSIGGSTYEQYF; DNA: TGTGCCAGTAGTATAGGCGGGAGTACCTACGAGCAGTACTTC
V: TRBV11-1; size: .; D: TRBD1; J: TRBJ2-6; CDR3: CASSRGTGGVLSGANVLTF; DNA: TGTGCCAGCAGCCGAGGGACAGGGGGTGTGTTATCTGGGGCCAACGTCCTGACTTTC
V: TRBV5-6; size: .; D: TRBD1; J: TRBJ2-5; CDR3: CASSPDRGGWETQYF; DNA: TGTGCCAGCAGCCCGGACAGGGGAGGATGGGAGACCCAGTACTTC
V: TRBV6-1; size: once; D: TRBD2; J: TRBJ2-3; CDR3: CASSVLAGGTDTQYF; DNA: TGTGCCAGCAGTGTCTTAGCGGGGGGCACAGATACGCAGTATTTT
V: TRBV18; size: .; D: TRBD1; J: TRBJ2-3; CDR3: CASSQQGGLSTDTQYF; DNA: TGTGCCAGCTCACAACAGGGGGGATTGAGCACAGATACGCAGTATTTT
V: TRBV7-9; size: few; D: .; J: TRBJ2-7; CDR3: CASAQGVYEQYF; DNA: TGTGCCAGCGCGCAGGGTGTCTACGAGCAGTACTTC
V: TRBV2; size: .; D: .; J: TRBJ2-1; CDR3: CASSVVHEQFF; DNA: TGTGCCAGCAGTGTCGTCCATGAGCAGTTCTTC
V: TRBV19; size: .; D: .; J: TRBJ2-7; CDR3: CASSIAGGEYEQYF; DNA: TGTGCCAGTAGTATAGCTGGAGGGGAGTACGAGCAGTACTTC
V: TRBV7-9; size: .; D: .; J: TRBJ2-1; CDR3: CASRPQSSSYNEQFF; DNA: TGTGCCAGCAGGCCTCAGTCAAGCTCCTACAATGAGCAGTTCTTC
V: TRBV5-5; size: .; D: TRBD1; J: TRBJ1-4; CDR3: CASSLGTGATNEKLFF; DNA: TGTGCCAGCAGCTTGGGGACAGGGGCAACTAATGAAAAACTGTTTTTT
V: TRBV9; size: .; D: .; J: TRBJ2-7; CDR3: CASSVDLGSYEQYF; DNA: TGTGCCAGCAGCGTAGATCTAGGGAGCTACGAGCAGTACTTC
V: TRBV7-2; size: .; D: .; J: TRBJ2-7; CDR3: CASSQIDTSYEQYF; DNA: TGTGCCAGCAGCCAAATCGACACTTCCTACGAGCAGTACTTC
V: TRBV6-1; size: .; D: TRBD1; J: TRBJ2-7; CDR3: CASRSWTGSGEQYF; DNA: TGTGCCAGCAGGTCTTGGACAGGATCGGGGGAGCAGTACTTC
V: TRBV28; size: .; D: .; J: TRBJ1-6; CDR3: CATLAGWNSPLHF; DNA: TGTGCCACCCTAGCAGGTTGGAATTCACCCCTCCACTTT
V: TRBV6-1; size: once; D: TRBD1; J: TRBJ1-5; CDR3: CASSARTGAQGNQPQHF; DNA: TGTGCCAGCAGTGCCAGGACAGGGGCTCAAGGCAATCAGCCCCAGCATTTT
V: TRBV18; size: .; D: TRBD1; J: TRBJ1-5; CDR3: CASSPSGGYYQPQHF; DNA: TGTGCCAGCTCACCTTCAGGGGGCTATTATCAGCCCCAGCATTTT
V: TRBV6-5; size: .; D: TRBD1; J: TRBJ1-5; CDR3: CASSRTGFGDQPQHF; DNA: TGTGCCAGCAGCCGGACAGGGTTTGGGGATCAGCCCCAGCATTTT
V: TRBV4-1; size: .; D: TRBD1; J: TRBJ2-7; CDR3: CASSQEDRRSYEQYF; DNA: TGCGCCAGCAGCCAAGAGGACAGGCGCTCCTACGAGCAGTACTTC
V: TRBV5-1; size: few; D: .; J: TRBJ2-2; CDR3: CASSLVFTGKNTGELFF; DNA: TGCGCCAGCAGCTTGGTTTTCACAGGGAAGAACACCGGGGAGCTGTTTTTT